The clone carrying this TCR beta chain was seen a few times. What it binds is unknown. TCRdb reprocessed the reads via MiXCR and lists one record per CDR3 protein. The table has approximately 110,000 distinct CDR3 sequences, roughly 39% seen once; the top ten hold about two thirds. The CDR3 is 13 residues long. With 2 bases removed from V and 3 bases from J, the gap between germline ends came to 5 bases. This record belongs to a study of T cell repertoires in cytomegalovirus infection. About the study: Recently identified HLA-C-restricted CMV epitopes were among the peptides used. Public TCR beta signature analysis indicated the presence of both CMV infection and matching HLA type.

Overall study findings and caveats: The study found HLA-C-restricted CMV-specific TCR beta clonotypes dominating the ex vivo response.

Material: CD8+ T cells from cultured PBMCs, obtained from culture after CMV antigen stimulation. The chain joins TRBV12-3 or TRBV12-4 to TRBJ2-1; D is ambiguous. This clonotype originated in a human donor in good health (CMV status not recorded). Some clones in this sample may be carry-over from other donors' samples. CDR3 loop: CASSLYRYNEQFF. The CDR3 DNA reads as TGTGCCAGCAGTTTATACCGCTACAATGAGCAGTTCTTC.